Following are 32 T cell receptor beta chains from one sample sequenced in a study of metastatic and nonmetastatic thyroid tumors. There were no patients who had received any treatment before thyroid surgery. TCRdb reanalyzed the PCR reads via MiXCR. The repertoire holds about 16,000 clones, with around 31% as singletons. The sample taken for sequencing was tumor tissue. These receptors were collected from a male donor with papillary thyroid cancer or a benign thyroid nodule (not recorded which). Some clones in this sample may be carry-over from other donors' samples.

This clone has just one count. The DNA for the CDR3 is TGTGCCAGCAGCTCGGTCCGGGACAGACAGTCCTACGAGCAGTACTTC. It codes for CASSSVRDRQSYEQYF. This chain joins TRBV7-6 and TRBJ2-7, with 7 bases matching TRBD1. The CDR3 is 16 residues long. Trimming took 4 bases from V and 1 from J; bases not matched to a gene: 10. Germline V CDR1 and CDR2: SGHVS, FNYEAQ. The full variable domain, completed using reference TRBV7-6 and TRBJ2-7, is GAGVSQSPRYKVTKRGQDVALRCDPISGHVSLYWYRQALGQGPEFLTYFNYEAQQDKSGLPNDRFSAERPEGSISTLTIQRTEQRDSAMYRCASSSVRDRQSYEQYFGPGTRLTVT.

CDR3 bases: TGCAGTGCTAGAGATTGGTATCACTACGAGCAGTACTTC. It specifies CSARDWYHYEQYF. This chain connects TRBV20-1 to TRBJ2-7; D remains ambiguous. This CDR3 spans 13 amino acids. V lost 0 bases and J 3 bases, leaving 9 bases between the germline ends. Germline V CDR1 and CDR2: DFQATT, SNEGSKA (reference sequence).

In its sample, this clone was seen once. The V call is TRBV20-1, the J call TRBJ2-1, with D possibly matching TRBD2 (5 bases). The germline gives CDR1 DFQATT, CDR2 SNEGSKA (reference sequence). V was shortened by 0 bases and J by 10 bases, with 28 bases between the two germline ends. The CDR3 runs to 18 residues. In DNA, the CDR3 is TGCAGTGCTAGAGATCGTTCGGTCCGGACCCCGGGGTCGAGAGAGCAGTTCTTC. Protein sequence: CSARDRSVRTPGSREQFF.

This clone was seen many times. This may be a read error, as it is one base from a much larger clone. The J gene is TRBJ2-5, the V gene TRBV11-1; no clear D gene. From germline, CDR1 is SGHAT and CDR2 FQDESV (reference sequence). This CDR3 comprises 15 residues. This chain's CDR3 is CASSIRGAGPETQCF. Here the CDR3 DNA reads TGTGCCAGCAGCATCCGAGGCGCTGGGCCCGAGACCCAGTGCTTC.

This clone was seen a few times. The CDR3 nucleotides read TGTGCCACCAGCCGACAGGTTCGGGACGAGCAGTACTTC. Translated: CATSRQVRDEQYF. The chain joins TRBV15 to TRBJ2-7; D is perhaps TRBD1 (6 bases). This CDR3 is 13 amino acids long. Trimming removed 5 bases from V and 5 bases from J, with 13 bases in between. Germline V gene sequence: CDR1 LNHNV, CDR2 YYDKDF (reference sequence).

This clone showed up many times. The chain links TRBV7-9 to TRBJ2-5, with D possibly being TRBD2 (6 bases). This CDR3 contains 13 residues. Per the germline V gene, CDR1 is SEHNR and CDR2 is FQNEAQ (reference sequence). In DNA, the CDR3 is TGTGCAGCGGAGAGGACTACCGGCGAGACCCAGTACTTC. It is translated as CAAERTTGETQYF.

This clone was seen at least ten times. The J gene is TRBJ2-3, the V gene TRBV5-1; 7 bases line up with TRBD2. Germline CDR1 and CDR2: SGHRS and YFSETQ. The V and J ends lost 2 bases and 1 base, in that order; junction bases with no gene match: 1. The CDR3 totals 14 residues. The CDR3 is CASSFSGRTDTQYF. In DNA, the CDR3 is TGCGCCAGCAGCTTTAGCGGGCGCACAGATACGCAGTATTTT.

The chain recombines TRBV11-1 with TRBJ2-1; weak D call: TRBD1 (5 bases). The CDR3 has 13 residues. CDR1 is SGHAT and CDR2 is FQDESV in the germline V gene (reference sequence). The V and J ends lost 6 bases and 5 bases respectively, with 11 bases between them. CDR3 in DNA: TGTGCCAGCAGGTATACAGGACACAATGAGCAGTTCTTC. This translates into CASRYTGHNEQFF.

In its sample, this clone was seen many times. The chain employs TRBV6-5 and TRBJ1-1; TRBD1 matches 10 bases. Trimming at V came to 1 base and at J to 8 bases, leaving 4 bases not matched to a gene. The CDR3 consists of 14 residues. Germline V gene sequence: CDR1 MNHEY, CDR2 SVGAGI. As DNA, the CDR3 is TGTGCCAGCAGTTACTGGAGGGGACAGGGGGAAGCTTTCTTT. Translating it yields CASSYWRGQGEAFF.

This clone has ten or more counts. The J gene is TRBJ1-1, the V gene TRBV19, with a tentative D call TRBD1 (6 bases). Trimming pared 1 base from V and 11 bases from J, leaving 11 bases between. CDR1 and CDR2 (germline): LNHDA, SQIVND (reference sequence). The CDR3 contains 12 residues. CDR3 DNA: TGTGCCAGTAGTATAGGGGGGGCGCGGGCTTTCTTT. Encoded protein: CASSIGGARAFF.

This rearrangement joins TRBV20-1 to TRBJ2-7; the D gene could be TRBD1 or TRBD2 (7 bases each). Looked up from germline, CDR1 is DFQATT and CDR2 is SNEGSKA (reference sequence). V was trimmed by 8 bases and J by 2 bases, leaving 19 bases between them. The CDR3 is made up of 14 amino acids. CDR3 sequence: CSSPRQGGAYEQYF. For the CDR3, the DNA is TGCAGTTCCCCTCGACAGGGAGGGGCCTACGAGCAGTACTTC.

CDR3 bases: TGTGCCAGCTCACCATTACAGGCCAGGGGGGACGAGCAGTACTTC. Protein: CASSPLQARGDEQYF. The chain recombines TRBV18 with TRBJ2-7, with TRBD1 as a possible D gene (7 bases). The CDR3 has 15 amino acids. Germline V gives CDR1 KGHSH, CDR2 LQKENI. Trimming pared 2 bases from V and 5 bases from J, leaving 16 bases between.

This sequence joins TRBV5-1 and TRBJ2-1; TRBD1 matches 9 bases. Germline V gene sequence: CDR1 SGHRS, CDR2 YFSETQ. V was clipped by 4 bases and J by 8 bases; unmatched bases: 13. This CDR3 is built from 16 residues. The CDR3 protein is CASSPEQGARSDEQFF. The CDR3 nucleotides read TGCGCCAGCAGCCCCGAACAGGGGGCAAGATCCGATGAGCAGTTCTTC.

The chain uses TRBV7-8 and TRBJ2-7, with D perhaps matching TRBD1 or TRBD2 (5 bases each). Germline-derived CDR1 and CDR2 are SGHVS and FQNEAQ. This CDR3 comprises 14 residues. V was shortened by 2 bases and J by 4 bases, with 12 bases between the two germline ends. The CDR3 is CASSLPGWGYEQYF. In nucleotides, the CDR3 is TGTGCCAGCAGCTTACCAGGCTGGGGGTACGAGCAGTACTTC. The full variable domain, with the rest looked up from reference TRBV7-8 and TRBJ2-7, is GAGVSQSPRYKVAKRGQDVALRCDPISGHVSLFWYQQALGQGPEFLTYFQNEAQLDKSGLPSDRFFAERPEGSVSTLKIQRTQQEDSAVYLCASSLPGWGYEQYFGPGTRLTVT.

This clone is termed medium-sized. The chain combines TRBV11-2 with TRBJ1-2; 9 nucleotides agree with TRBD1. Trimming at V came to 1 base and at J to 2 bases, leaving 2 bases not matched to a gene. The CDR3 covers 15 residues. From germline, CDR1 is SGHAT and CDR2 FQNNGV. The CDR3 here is CASSLGGTGNYGYTF. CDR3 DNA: TGTGCCAGCAGCTTAGGGGGGACAGGGAACTATGGCTACACCTTC. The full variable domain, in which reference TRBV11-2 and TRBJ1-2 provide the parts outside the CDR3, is EAGVAQSPRYKIIEKRQSVAFWCNPISGHATLYWYQQILGQGPKLLIQFQNNGVVDDSQLPKDRFSAERLKGVDSTLKIQPAKLEDSAVYLCASSLGGTGNYGYTFGSGTRLTVV.

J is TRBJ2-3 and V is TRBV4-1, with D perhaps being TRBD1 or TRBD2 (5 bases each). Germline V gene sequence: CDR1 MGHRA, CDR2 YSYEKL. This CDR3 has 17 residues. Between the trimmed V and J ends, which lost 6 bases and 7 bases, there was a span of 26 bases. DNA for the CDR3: TGCGCCAGCAGACAAACCTTCAGGGAGACCACAATATATACGCAGTATTTT. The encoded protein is CASRQTFRETTIYTQYF.

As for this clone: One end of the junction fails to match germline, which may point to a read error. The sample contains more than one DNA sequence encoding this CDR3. This CDR3 is CAISLVTGTGTYEQYF. The CDR3 coding sequence is TGTGCAATCAGTCTGGTAACAGGGACAGGAACCTACGAGCAGTACTTC. This rearrangement joins TRBV10-3 to TRBJ2-7; 8 bases align to TRBD1. CDR3 length: 16 amino acids. Per germline, CDR1 ENHRY and CDR2 SYGVKD.

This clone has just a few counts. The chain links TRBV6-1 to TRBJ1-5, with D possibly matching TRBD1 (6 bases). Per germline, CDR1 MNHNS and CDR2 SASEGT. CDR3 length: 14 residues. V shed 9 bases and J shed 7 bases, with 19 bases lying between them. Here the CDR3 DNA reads TGTGCCAGGAATCGGGGGGGCGCTGGCCAGCCCCAGCATTTT. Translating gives CARNRGGAGQPQHF.

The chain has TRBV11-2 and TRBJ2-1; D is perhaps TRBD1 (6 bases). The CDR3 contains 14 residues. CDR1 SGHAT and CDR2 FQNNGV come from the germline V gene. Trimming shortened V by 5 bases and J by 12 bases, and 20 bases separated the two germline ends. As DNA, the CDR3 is TGTGCCAGCAGCGGCACGACAGGCGTACATGTGCAGTTCTTC. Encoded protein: CASSGTTGVHVQFF.

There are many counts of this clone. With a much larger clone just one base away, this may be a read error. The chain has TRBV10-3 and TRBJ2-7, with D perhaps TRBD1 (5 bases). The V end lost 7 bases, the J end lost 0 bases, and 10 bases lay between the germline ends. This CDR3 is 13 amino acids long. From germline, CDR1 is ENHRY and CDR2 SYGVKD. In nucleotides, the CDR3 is TGTGCCATCACAGTGGGGCCCTCCTACGAGCAGTACTTC. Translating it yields CAITVGPSYEQYF.

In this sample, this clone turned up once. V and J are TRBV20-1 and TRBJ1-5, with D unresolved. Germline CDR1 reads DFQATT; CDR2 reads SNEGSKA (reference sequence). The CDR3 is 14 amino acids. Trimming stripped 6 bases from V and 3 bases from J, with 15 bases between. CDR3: CSATYPGPNQPQHF. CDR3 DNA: TGCAGTGCCACTTACCCTGGACCCAATCAGCCCCAGCATTTT.

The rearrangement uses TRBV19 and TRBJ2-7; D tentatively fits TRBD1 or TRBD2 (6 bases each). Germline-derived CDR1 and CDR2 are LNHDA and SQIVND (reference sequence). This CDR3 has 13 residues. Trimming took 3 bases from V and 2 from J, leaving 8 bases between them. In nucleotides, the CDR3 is TGTGCCAGTAGTATGGAGGGGGCCTACGAGCAGTACTTC. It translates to CASSMEGAYEQYF.

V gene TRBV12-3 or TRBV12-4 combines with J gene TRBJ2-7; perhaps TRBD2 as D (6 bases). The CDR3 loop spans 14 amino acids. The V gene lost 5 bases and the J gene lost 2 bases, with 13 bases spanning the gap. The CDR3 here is CASSVGTDTYEQYF. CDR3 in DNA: TGTGCCAGCAGTGTGGGGACTGATACCTACGAGCAGTACTTC.

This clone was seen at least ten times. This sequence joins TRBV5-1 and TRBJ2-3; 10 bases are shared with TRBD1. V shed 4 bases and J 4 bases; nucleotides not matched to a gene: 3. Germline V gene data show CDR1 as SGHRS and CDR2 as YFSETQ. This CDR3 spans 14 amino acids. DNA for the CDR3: TGCGCCAGCAGCCCGGGGACAGGGGCAGATACGCAGTATTTT. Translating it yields CASSPGTGADTQYF. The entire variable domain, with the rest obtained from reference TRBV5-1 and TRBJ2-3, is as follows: KAGVTQTPRYLIKTRGQQVTLSCSPISGHRSVSWYQQTPGQGLQFLFEYFSETQRNKGNFPGRFSGRQFSNSRSEMNVSTLELGDSALYLCASSPGTGADTQYFGPGTRLTVL.

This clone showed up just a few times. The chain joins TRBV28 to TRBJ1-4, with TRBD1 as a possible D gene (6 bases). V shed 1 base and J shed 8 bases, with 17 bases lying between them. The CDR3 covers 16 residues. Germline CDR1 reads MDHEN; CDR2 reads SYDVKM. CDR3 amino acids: CASSLLGEGVREKLFF. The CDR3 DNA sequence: TGTGCCAGCAGTTTATTAGGCGAGGGGGTGCGGGAAAAACTGTTTTTT.

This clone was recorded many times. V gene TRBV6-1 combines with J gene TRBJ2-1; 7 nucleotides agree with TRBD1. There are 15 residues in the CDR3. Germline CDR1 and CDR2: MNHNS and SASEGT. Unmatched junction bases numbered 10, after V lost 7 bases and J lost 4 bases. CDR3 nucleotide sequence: TGTGCCAGCAACCGGGACAGCGACTCTTACAATGAGCAGTTCTTC. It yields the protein CASNRDSDSYNEQFF.

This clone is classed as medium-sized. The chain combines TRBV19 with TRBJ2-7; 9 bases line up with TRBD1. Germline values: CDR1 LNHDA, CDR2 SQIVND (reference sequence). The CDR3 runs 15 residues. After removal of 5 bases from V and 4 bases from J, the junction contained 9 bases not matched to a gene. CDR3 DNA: TGTGCCAGTAGTCCCCTGGGGGACAGGGTGTACGAGCAGTACTTC. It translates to CASSPLGDRVYEQYF.

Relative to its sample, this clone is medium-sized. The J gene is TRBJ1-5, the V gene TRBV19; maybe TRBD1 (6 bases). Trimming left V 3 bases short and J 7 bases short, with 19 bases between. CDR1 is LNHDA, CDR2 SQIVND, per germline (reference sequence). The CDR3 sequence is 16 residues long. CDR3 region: CASSMLETGIRQPQHF. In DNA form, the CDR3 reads TGTGCCAGTAGTATGCTGGAAACAGGGATCAGGCAGCCCCAGCATTTT.

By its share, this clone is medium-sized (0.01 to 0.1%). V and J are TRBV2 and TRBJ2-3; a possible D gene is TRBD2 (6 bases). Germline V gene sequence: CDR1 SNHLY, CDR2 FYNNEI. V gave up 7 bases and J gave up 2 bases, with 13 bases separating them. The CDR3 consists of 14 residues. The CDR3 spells CASNRDSLTDTQYF. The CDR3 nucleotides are TGTGCCAGCAACCGGGACTCCCTCACAGATACGCAGTATTTT.

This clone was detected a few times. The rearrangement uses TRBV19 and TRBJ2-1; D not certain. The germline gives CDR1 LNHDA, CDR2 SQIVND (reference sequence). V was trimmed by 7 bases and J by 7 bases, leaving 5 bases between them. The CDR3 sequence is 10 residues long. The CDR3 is CASIGNEQFF. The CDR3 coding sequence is TGTGCCAGTATTGGGAATGAGCAGTTCTTC.

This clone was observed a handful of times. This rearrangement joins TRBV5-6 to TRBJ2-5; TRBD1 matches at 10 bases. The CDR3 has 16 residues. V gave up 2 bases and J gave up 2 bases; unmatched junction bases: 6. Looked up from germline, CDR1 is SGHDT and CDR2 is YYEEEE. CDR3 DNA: TGTGCCAGCAGCTTCAGACAGGGGGCGTATCAAGAGACCCAGTACTTC. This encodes CASSFRQGAYQETQYF.

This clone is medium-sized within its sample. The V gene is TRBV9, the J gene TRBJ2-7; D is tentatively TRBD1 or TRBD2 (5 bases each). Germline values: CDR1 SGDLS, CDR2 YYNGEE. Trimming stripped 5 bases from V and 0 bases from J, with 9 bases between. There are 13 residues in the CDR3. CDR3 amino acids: CASSRGGSYEQYF. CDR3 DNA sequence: TGTGCCAGCAGTCGGGGCGGCTCCTACGAGCAGTACTTC.